The 23 T cell receptor beta chains below come from one sample, sequenced in a study of blood T cells in healthy people across ages. Through a sample-barcoded 5' primer and a J-beta primer mix, a second PCR was run for roughly 7 to 11 cycles. Each CDR3 protein is one row after TCRdb ran MiXCR on the 5' RACE reads. Of approximately 800,000 distinct CDR3 sequences listed, roughly 50% are singletons. Sequencing used blood. The origin of the receptors is a man aged 40-50 years in good health.

The rearrangement uses TRBV4-2 and TRBJ2-1; the match to TRBD2 covers 10 bases. Germline V gene data show CDR1 as LGHNA and CDR2 as YNFKEQ. The CDR3 extends over 15 amino acids. Trimming cost V 4 bases and J 5 bases; bases outside gene matches: 5. The CDR3 nucleotides are TGTGCCAGCAGCCCACTAGCGGGATCCGACAATGAGCAGTTCTTC. Amino acids: CASSPLAGSDNEQFF.

The table lists this clonotype with a few counts. This chain uses TRBV7-2 with TRBJ1-5; D remains ambiguous. CDR3 length: 14 amino acids. V lost 1 base and J 4 bases, leaving 8 bases between the germline ends. Germline CDR1 reads SGHTA; CDR2 reads FQGNSA. CDR3: CASSLEGRNQPQHF. CDR3 DNA sequence: TGTGCCAGCAGCTTAGAAGGTCGGAATCAGCCCCAGCATTTT. Complete variable domain (other parts from reference TRBV7-2 and TRBJ1-5): GAGVSQSPSNKVTEKGKDVELRCDPISGHTALYWYRQSLGQGLEFLIYFQGNSAPDKSGLPSDRFSAERTGGSVSTLTIQRTQQEDSAVYLCASSLEGRNQPQHFGDGTRLSIL.

This clonotype was observed a few times. This rearrangement joins TRBV12-3 or TRBV12-4 to TRBJ2-7, with D tentatively TRBD2 (5 bases). Deletions cut 6 bases from V and 7 bases from J, with 19 bases between. This CDR3 spans 14 amino acids. The CDR3 region has the DNA TGTGCCAGCAGCCCGGAAGGACTTTACAATGAGCAGTACTTC. It codes for CASSPEGLYNEQYF.

The chain carries TRBV9 and TRBJ2-1; 16 bases fit TRBD2. V dropped 4 bases and J dropped 7; count of bases not matched to a gene: 5. Germline V lookup: CDR1 SGDLS, CDR2 YYNGEE. The CDR3 consists of 16 residues. The CDR3 sequence is CASSSGLAGGQNEQFF. CDR3 sequence (DNA): TGTGCCAGCAGCTCGGGACTAGCGGGGGGGCAAAATGAGCAGTTCTTC.

For this clonotype: One junction end disagrees with the germline gene, perhaps due to a read error. The chain employs TRBV20-1 and TRBJ2-7; D gene uncertain. Germline CDR1 reads DFQATT; CDR2 reads SNEGSKA (reference sequence). The CDR3 has 14 residues. The CDR3 spells CGARVVPIPYEQYF. The CDR3 bases are TGCGGTGCTAGAGTCGTACCAATTCCCTACGAGCAGTACTTC.

V gene TRBV29-1 combines with J gene TRBJ2-5, with 7 bases identical to TRBD1. This CDR3 has 14 amino acids. Germline CDR1 is SQVTM and CDR2 is ANQGSEA. The V and J ends lost 2 bases and 5 bases, in that order; junction bases with no gene match: 8. The CDR3 region is CSVEYGDRAETQYF. CDR3 DNA: TGCAGCGTTGAATATGGCGACAGGGCGGAGACCCAGTACTTC.

The V gene is TRBV20-1, the J gene TRBJ2-4, with 7 bases fitting TRBD2. CDR1 and CDR2 from the germline V gene are DFQATT and SNEGSKA (reference sequence). This CDR3 comprises 15 residues. The ends lost 3 bases at V and 1 base at J; junction bases unmatched: 6. CDR3: CSASRAGWAKNIQYF. The CDR3 DNA sequence: TGCAGTGCTAGTCGAGCGGGATGGGCCAAAAACATTCAGTACTTC.

The rearrangement uses TRBV20-1 and TRBJ2-5, with 7 bases lining up with TRBD1. This CDR3 is 13 amino acids long. V shed 5 bases and J 2 bases; nucleotides not matched to a gene: 5. The germline gives CDR1 DFQATT, CDR2 SNEGSKA (reference sequence). The CDR3 coding sequence is TGCAGTGCTCCGGACAGGAGACAAGAGACCCAGTACTTC. This codes for CSAPDRRQETQYF.

This chain links TRBV29-1 with TRBJ2-3; tentatively, D is TRBD2 (5 bases). The CDR3 has 14 amino acids. Germline V gene sequence: CDR1 SQVTM, CDR2 ANQGSEA. The V and J ends lost 1 base and 0 bases respectively, with 8 bases between them. The CDR3 DNA reads as TGCAGCGTTGAAGCGGGGAGAAGCACAGATACGCAGTATTTT. It codes for CSVEAGRSTDTQYF.

V is TRBV11-1 and J is TRBJ1-1, with TRBD1 matching over 7 bases. The V gene end was trimmed by 5 bases and the J gene end by 0 bases; junction bases not matched to a gene: 15. Germline loops: CDR1 SGHAT, CDR2 FQDESV (reference sequence). This CDR3 spans 18 amino acids. The CDR3 nucleotides read TGTGCCAGCAGCAAACAGGGGCGCGCCCTCATCATGAACACTGAAGCTTTCTTT. Residues: CASSKQGRALIMNTEAFF.

The V call is TRBV28, the J call TRBJ1-4; unclear D gene. The CDR3 is 14 residues long. Trimming took off 3 bases at V and 3 bases at J, with 8 bases between the two ends. The V gene's germline CDR1 is MDHEN and CDR2 SYDVKM. CDR3 residues: CASSLIGPNEKLFF. CDR3 DNA sequence: TGTGCCAGCAGTTTGATAGGGCCTAATGAAAAACTGTTTTTT.

There are a few counts of this clonotype. The chain employs TRBV28 and TRBJ2-5; the match to TRBD1 covers 8 bases. The V segment lost 11 bases and the J segment 4 bases; nucleotides outside the gene matches: 12. Per germline, CDR1 MDHEN and CDR2 SYDVKM. The CDR3 extends over 14 amino acids. CDR3 DNA sequence: TGTGCCTTAAAGGGGGCAGGGGGCGGAGAGACCCAGTACTTC. This codes for CALKGAGGGETQYF.

V is TRBV21-1 and J is TRBJ2-7; the DNA was not compared with TRBD1, the D call given in the table. TRBV21-1 is marked as a pseudogene. The CDR3 contains 17 residues. This chain's CDR3 is CARTKSGRQGSVYEQYF. The CDR3, as DNA: TGTGCCAGAACCAAGTCGGGTAGGCAGGGATCGGTCTACGAGCAGTACTTC.

The chain combines TRBV5-1 with TRBJ2-3, with 11 nucleotides matching TRBD2. Germline loops: CDR1 SGHRS, CDR2 YFSETQ. The V gene end was trimmed by 4 bases and the J gene end by 4 bases; junction bases not matched to a gene: 23. The CDR3 runs 21 residues. The CDR3 coding sequence is TGCGCCAGCAGCCCTGGGACTAGCGGACACACGGAAAGAGGATGGGCAGATACGCAGTATTTT. It specifies CASSPGTSGHTERGWADTQYF.

The chain recombines TRBV7-2 with TRBJ2-3, with TRBD1 matching over 12 bases. Germline assignment: CDR1 SGHTA and CDR2 FQGNSA. Trimming cost V 6 bases and J 2 bases; bases outside gene matches: 12. CDR3 length: 18 amino acids. DNA for the CDR3: TGTGCCAGCAGTTCGGGACAGGGGGCGCGATACCCCACAGATACGCAGTATTTT. It codes for CASSSGQGARYPTDTQYF.

Worth noting for this clonotype: The junction does not match germline at one end; this may be a read error. J is TRBJ1-6 and V is TRBV7-9, with a tentative D call TRBD1 (6 bases). Germline-derived CDR1 and CDR2 are SEHNR and FQNEAQ (reference sequence). This CDR3 is built from 16 residues. Here the CDR3 DNA reads TGTTCCAGCGGAGGGACAAGGGGGACCTATAATTCACCCCTCCACTTT. Amino acids: CSSGGTRGTYNSPLHF.

The genes are TRBV6-4 and TRBJ2-1; D is perhaps TRBD2 (7 bases). From germline, CDR1 is MRHNA and CDR2 SNTAGT. V shed 3 bases and J shed 8 bases, with 14 bases lying between them. The CDR3 loop spans 14 amino acids. The CDR3 coding sequence is TGTGCCAGCAGTGATTTGGGGGGGGCCGATGAGCAGTTCTTC. Its translation is CASSDLGGADEQFF.

A remark on this clonotype: This could be a read error, since a much larger clone is one nucleotide away. The CDR3 sequence is CASSVGQEYNEQFF. DNA for the CDR3: TGCGCCAGCAGCGTTGGCCAGGAATACAATGAGCAGTTCTTC. The chain carries TRBV5-1 and TRBJ2-1; D gene unclear. CDR1 and CDR2 (germline): SGHRS, YFSETQ. This CDR3 is built from 14 residues. V was cut by 4 bases and J by 4 bases, with 12 bases left in between.

The V gene is TRBV28, the J gene TRBJ2-3; D is unclear. This CDR3 has 11 amino acids. Germline V gene lookup returns CDR1 MDHEN and CDR2 SYDVKM. V was pared by 8 bases and J by 3 bases, with 6 bases between. The CDR3 DNA is TGTGCCAGCCTACGGACAGATACGCAGTATTTT. This gives the protein CASLRTDTQYF.

This clonotype was seen only a few times. The genes are TRBV9 and TRBJ2-1; either TRBD1 or TRBD2 may supply D (5 bases each). CDR1 is SGDLS and CDR2 is YYNGEE in the germline V gene. The CDR3 runs 12 residues. Trimming left V 3 bases short and J 10 bases short, with 11 bases between. CDR3 coding DNA: TGTGCCAGCAGCGGAACCGGGACGGAGCAGTTCTTC. Its translation: CASSGTGTEQFF. Filled out from reference TRBV9 and TRBJ2-1, the complete variable domain reads DSGVTQTPKHLITATGQRVTLRCSPRSGDLSVYWYQQSLDQGLQFLIQYYNGEERAKGNILERFSAQQFPDLHSELNLSSLELGDSALYFCASSGTGTEQFFGPGTRLTVL.

This clonotype has more than one count but fewer than ten. V gene TRBV12-3 or TRBV12-4 combines with J gene TRBJ2-7; 8 nucleotides align to TRBD2. J lost 5 bases, V lost 6 bases, and 6 bases had no gene match. The CDR3 has 13 residues. This chain's CDR3 is CASSNGLADEQYF. CDR3 in DNA: TGTGCCAGCAGCAACGGACTAGCCGACGAGCAGTACTTC.

The V gene is TRBV2, the J gene TRBJ2-5; TRBD1 is a possible D gene (6 bases). The CDR3 totals 15 residues. The germline V gene encodes CDR1 SNHLY and CDR2 FYNNEI. V gave up 5 bases and J gave up 5 bases, with 18 bases separating them. The CDR3 bases are TGTGCCAGCAGTAGCCGGACAGACCGCCGGGAGACCCAGTACTTC. Protein sequence: CASSSRTDRRETQYF.

The genes are TRBV27 and TRBJ2-7, with TRBD2 identical over 9 bases. Germline loops: CDR1 MNHEY, CDR2 SMNVEV (reference sequence). The CDR3 covers 16 residues. Unmatched junction bases numbered 13, after V lost 4 bases and J lost 6 bases. As DNA, the CDR3 is TGTGCCAGCAGTTCCCGATTCGCGGGGGGGGATGGCGAGCAGTACTTC. As protein: CASSSRFAGGDGEQYF.